This T cell receptor beta chain stems from a study of blood T cell repertoires in COVID-19 (dated by TCRdb to the early 2020s). Looking at the study overall: The collaborator samples originated in the United States, Italy and Spain and spanned the acute and convalescent phases of COVID-19. The prospective study material was composed of cDNA or gDNA derived from T cells, B-cell-depleted T cells, or PBMCs. The dataset comprised deeply sampled blood TCRbeta repertoires from subjects exposed to, actively infected with, or recovered from COVID-19. A freely available public database, intended as a resource for researchers studying the immune response to SARS-CoV-2, is where the repertoires were released. The samples were drawn from the first 160 participants of the ongoing ImmuneRACE study and from some 1,300 subjects provided by 6 global collaborators. Nearly every sample came with metadata listing a de-identified subject ID, COVID-19 status, age in years and sex. HLA class I and class II types, where available, came from metadata supplied by the sample provider rather than from assay-based typing.

Note on this clone: There is no known antigen for this receptor. Base-call qualities are not available, and no considerably larger clone is one nucleotide away.

What the research found in general, with its limitations: The amount of clinical and demographic metadata varied by source and participant and was provided uncurated.

CDR1 MGHRA and CDR2 YSYEKL were looked up in the germline V gene. The CDR3 goes from the cysteine to the phenylalanine over 15 residues. The entry retains the CDR3 DNA only, 45 bases that are in frame from base 1. Here V drops 1 base and J drops 6 bases, and the junction holds 4 bases not matched to any gene. TCRbeta CDR3 regions were amplified from genomic DNA by means of the immunoSEQ Assay, a bias-controlled multiplex PCR. The original pipeline was this. Within the assay, amplification of reference gene primers was used to estimate how many nucleated cells each sample contained. To quantify the absolute abundance of each unique TCRbeta CDR3 rearrangement, sequence reads were collapsed and filtered. For each sample, productive Simpson clonality was calculated as the square root of Simpson's diversity index across productive rearrangements. TCRdb mirrors the immuneACCESS table, restricted to in-frame sequences. Some clones are absent from its copies; in checked studies, under half trace to an unresolved V gene, and the reason for the others is unknown. V and J calls and clone size are copied from that table; D and trimming were computed from the DNA. Counted in this sample were around 300,000 clones; about four fifths of them appeared once. The ten most abundant clones make up roughly a tenth of the sample.

Samples from volunteer blood donors who had recovered from COVID-19 were contributed by a second Seattle source. Whole blood was collected in K2EDTA tubes by collaborating institutions according to the institutions' own protocols. For TCRbeta analysis, collaborators shipped samples as frozen whole blood, isolated PBMCs, or DNA extracted from either of those sample types. The TCR sequence derives from a woman aged 45-60 years who had recovered from COVID-19. Recombination linked TRBV4-1 to TRBJ1-2, and 11 bases in between align with TRBD1. Source material: peripheral blood. The nucleotide sequence reads as follows: TGCGCCAGCAGCCAAGTGGACAGGGGGCGAGATGGCTACACCTTC. Its product reads: CASSQVDRGRDGYTF.